These 21 T cell receptor beta chains originate from one sample sequenced in a study of human T cells and chemical hapten exposure. Time point specified: patch test 2, 6 weeks after DPC sensitization. Treatment reported: therapeutic diphenylcyclopropenone sensitization with weekly scalp DPC. TCRdb called the RACE reads again in MiXCR, with one record for every CDR3 protein. The sample yields tens of thousands of distinct CDR3 sequences, around a tenth seen once. The sample in question was whole blood, obtained in connection with sensitization to the hapten diphenylcyclopropenone (DPC). The receptors were gathered from a woman between 50 and 59 years old with alopecia areata. Some clones in this sample may be carry-over from other donors' samples.

This clonotype was seen at least ten times. This chain joins TRBV7-8 and TRBJ2-1, with TRBD2 identical over 8 bases. Per the germline V gene, CDR1 is SGHVS and CDR2 is FQNEAQ. The CDR3 is 13 amino acids. J lost 7 bases, V lost 2 bases, and 1 base had no gene match. This CDR3 is CASSLSSGNEQFF. Here the CDR3 DNA reads TGTGCCAGCAGCTTATCTAGCGGGAATGAGCAGTTCTTC.

This clonotype was counted a few times. The CDR3 reads CASSPSSSGNTIYF. The CDR3 DNA reads as TGTGCCAGCAGTCCGTCATCCTCTGGAAACACCATATATTTT. This chain links TRBV7-9 with TRBJ1-3; D is unresolved. The V end lost 6 bases, the J end lost 0 bases, and 9 bases lay between the germline ends. This CDR3 comprises 14 residues. In germline, CDR1 is SEHNR, CDR2 FQNEAQ (reference sequence).

This clonotype has a handful of counts. The chain recombines TRBV6-6 with TRBJ1-1; no reliable D call. Germline values: CDR1 MNHNY, CDR2 SVGAGI (reference sequence). The CDR3 totals 14 residues. Trimming removed 3 bases from V and 1 base from J, with 9 bases in between. The CDR3 is CASSYLERNTEAFF. DNA for the CDR3: TGTGCCAGCAGTTATTTGGAGCGGAACACTGAAGCTTTCTTT.

The chain has TRBV5-1 and TRBJ2-2; D may be TRBD2 (6 bases). V lost 0 bases to trimming and J lost 6 bases, with 12 bases between them. This CDR3 is 15 amino acids long. Looked up from germline, CDR1 is SGHRS and CDR2 is YFSETQ. The CDR3 DNA reads TGCGCCAGCAGCTTGGTTTCCGGGACTTCCGGGGAGCTGTTTTTT. As protein: CASSLVSGTSGELFF.

This clonotype was found a few times. This rearrangement joins TRBV27 to TRBJ2-3; TRBD1 matches 8 bases. The germline V gene has CDR1 MNHEY and CDR2 SMNVEV (reference sequence). The CDR3 contains 14 residues. V gave up 5 bases and J gave up 4 bases; unmatched junction bases: 5. CDR3 nucleotide sequence: TGTGCCAGCAGTGAACGGACAGGGTCAGATACGCAGTATTTT. Translating gives CASSERTGSDTQYF.

Note on this clonotype: This may come from a read error, since a much larger clone is one base off. This chain joins TRBV6-1 and TRBJ1-5; D is unresolved. Trimming left V 5 bases short and J 3 bases short, with 14 bases between. Germline CDR1 reads MNHNS; CDR2 reads SASEGT. The CDR3 consists of 15 residues. The CDR3 nucleotides are TGTGCCAGCAGTTCCCCCGCAGGAGTCAATCAGCCCCAGCATTTT. It specifies CASSSPAGVNQPQHF.

This clonotype has a handful of counts. J is TRBJ1-1 and V is TRBV30; 8 bases match TRBD1. Germline-derived CDR1 and CDR2 are GTSNPN and SVGIG (reference sequence). This CDR3 has 13 amino acids. V was clipped by 1 base and J by 5 bases; unmatched bases: 3. The CDR3 loop is CAWSEQGVTEAFF. In nucleotides, the CDR3 is TGTGCCTGGAGTGAACAGGGGGTAACTGAAGCTTTCTTT.

This chain connects TRBV6-4 to TRBJ1-5; no clear D gene. V shed 6 bases and J shed 2 bases, with 17 bases lying between them. CDR3 length equals 16 residues. Germline V gene data show CDR1 as MRHNA and CDR2 as SNTAGT. The chain's CDR3 is CASRATREEGNQPQHF. As DNA, the CDR3 is TGTGCCAGCAGAGCCACAAGGGAAGAGGGCAATCAGCCCCAGCATTTT.

This clonotype occurred many times. The rearrangement joins TRBV11-2 to TRBJ2-7; D not resolved. Germline V CDR1 and CDR2: SGHAT, FQNNGV. Trimming took off 1 base at V and 5 bases at J, with 6 bases between the two ends. The CDR3 has 12 residues. DNA for the CDR3: TGTGCCAGCAGCTTAGTTTCGGACGAGCAGTACTTC. Residues: CASSLVSDEQYF.

This clonotype occurred a few times. The rearrangement joins TRBV11-2 to TRBJ2-7; no reliable D call. This CDR3 contains 13 residues. The germline V gene has CDR1 SGHAT and CDR2 FQNNGV. Trimming took 0 bases from V and 5 from J, leaving 8 bases between them. The CDR3 region is CASSLDFYHEQYF. The CDR3 nucleotides read TGTGCCAGCAGCTTAGATTTTTACCACGAGCAGTACTTC.

This clonotype was found a few times. The CDR3 reads CSARDPLRGPSEQYF. DNA of the CDR3: TGCAGTGCTAGGGACCCCCTTCGGGGCCCGTCCGAGCAGTACTTC. V usage is TRBV20-1 and J usage is TRBJ2-7, with D perhaps TRBD1 or TRBD2 (5 bases each). The V gene lost 3 bases and the J gene lost 6 bases, with 21 bases spanning the gap. The CDR3 runs to 15 residues. CDR1 and CDR2 (germline): DFQATT, SNEGSKA (reference sequence).

The rearrangement uses TRBV12-3 or TRBV12-4 and TRBJ2-3; D gene unclear. The V and J ends lost 6 bases and 7 bases respectively, with 11 bases between them. The CDR3 loop spans 12 amino acids. CDR3 sequence (DNA): TGTGCCAGCAGCTTATCCGGCAATACGCAGTATTTT. The encoded protein is CASSLSGNTQYF.

This clonotype was found a few times. The rearrangement uses TRBV19 and TRBJ2-6, with D possibly being TRBD1 or TRBD2 (6 bases each). Germline V gene sequence: CDR1 LNHDA, CDR2 SQIVND (reference sequence). V gave up 4 bases and J gave up 1 base, with 14 bases separating them. The length of the CDR3 is 17 residues. As DNA, the CDR3 is TGTGCCAGTAGTACGGGCACAGGGAGGTCTGGGGCCAACGTCCTGACTTTC. This gives the protein CASSTGTGRSGANVLTF.

The J gene is TRBJ1-1, the V gene TRBV10-2, with a tentative D call TRBD1 (6 bases). The CDR3 contains 13 residues. V lost 7 bases and J lost 5, with 14 bases in between. Looked up from germline, CDR1 is WSHSY and CDR2 is SAAADI. CDR3 residues: CASTEGGGTEAFF. The CDR3 DNA follows: TGCGCCAGCACCGAGGGGGGAGGGACTGAAGCTTTCTTT.

This clonotype was recorded a few times. One junction end does not reproduce the germline sequence, and a read error may be involved. The rearrangement uses TRBV15 and TRBJ2-1; D gene ambiguous. Per germline, CDR1 LNHNV and CDR2 YYDKDF (reference sequence). This CDR3 region has 14 residues. Here the CDR3 DNA reads TGTGCCACCAGCAAACGCCCCCAAAGCGATGAGCAGCTCTTC. This translates into CATSKRPQSDEQLF.

The chain couples TRBV20-1 to TRBJ2-5, with TRBD2 identical over 10 bases. This CDR3 comprises 16 residues. V was clipped by 0 bases and J by 4 bases; unmatched bases: 8. The germline V gene encodes CDR1 DFQATT and CDR2 SNEGSKA (reference sequence). The CDR3 protein is CSARDTNPSGRETQYF. CDR3 bases: TGCAGTGCTAGAGATACGAACCCTAGCGGGAGAGAGACCCAGTACTTC.

The table lists this clonotype with many counts. The V gene is TRBV14, the J gene TRBJ2-3, with a possible D match to TRBD2 (5 bases). With 0 bases removed from V and 4 bases from J, the gap between germline ends came to 11 bases. The CDR3 totals 15 residues. Germline lookup yields CDR1 SGHDN and CDR2 FVKESK. CDR3 sequence: CASSQDASSADTQYF. The CDR3 nucleotides are TGTGCCAGCAGCCAAGATGCTAGTAGCGCAGATACGCAGTATTTT.

This clonotype was counted at least ten times. The rearrangement links TRBV5-6 to TRBJ2-2; 8 bases are a match to TRBD2. The V gene end was trimmed by 5 bases and the J gene end by 4 bases; junction bases not matched to a gene: 10. Germline-derived CDR1 and CDR2 are SGHDT and YYEEEE. This CDR3 contains 16 residues. CDR3 residues: CASRPRASGRTGELFF. The CDR3 coding sequence is TGTGCCAGCAGGCCGAGAGCTAGCGGGCGCACCGGGGAGCTGTTTTTT.

This clonotype has a count of ten or more. The genes are TRBV29-1 and TRBJ2-3; no definite D call. The CDR3 is 15 amino acids. CDR1 and CDR2 (germline): SQVTM, ANQGSEA. Trimming removed 2 bases at V and 0 bases at J, with 12 bases between. The CDR3 sequence: CSVERMEISTDTQYF. In DNA form, the CDR3 reads TGCAGCGTTGAAAGGATGGAAATCAGCACAGATACGCAGTATTTT.

This clonotype was seen a handful of times. The chain recombines TRBV7-2 with TRBJ2-7; 10 bases line up with TRBD2. The CDR3 runs 14 residues. The V gene end was trimmed by 5 bases and the J gene end by 5 bases; junction bases not matched to a gene: 6. Germline CDR1 and CDR2: SGHTA and FQGNSA. CDR3 protein: CASSGQREGHEQYF. CDR3 bases: TGTGCCAGCAGCGGCCAGCGGGAGGGCCACGAGCAGTACTTC.

This clonotype came up once. The chain couples TRBV20-1 to TRBJ2-3, with 10 nucleotides matching TRBD2. Germline CDR1 and CDR2: DFQATT and SNEGSKA (reference sequence). V shed 5 bases and J 4 bases; nucleotides not matched to a gene: 6. The CDR3 is 14 amino acids. CDR3 in amino acids: CSAPSGRGSDTQYF. The CDR3 DNA is TGCAGTGCTCCTAGCGGGAGAGGGTCAGATACGCAGTATTTT.